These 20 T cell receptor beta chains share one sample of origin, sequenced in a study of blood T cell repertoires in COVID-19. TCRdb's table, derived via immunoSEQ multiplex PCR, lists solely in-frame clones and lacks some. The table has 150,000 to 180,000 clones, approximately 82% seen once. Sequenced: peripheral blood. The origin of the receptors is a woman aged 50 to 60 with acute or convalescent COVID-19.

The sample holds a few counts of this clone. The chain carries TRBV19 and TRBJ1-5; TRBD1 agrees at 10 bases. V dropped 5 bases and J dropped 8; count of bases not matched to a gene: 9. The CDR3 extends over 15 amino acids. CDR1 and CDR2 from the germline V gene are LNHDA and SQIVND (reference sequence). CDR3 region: CASSATGTGEEPQHF. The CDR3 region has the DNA TGTGCCAGTAGTGCAACCGGGACAGGGGAAGAGCCCCAGCATTTT.

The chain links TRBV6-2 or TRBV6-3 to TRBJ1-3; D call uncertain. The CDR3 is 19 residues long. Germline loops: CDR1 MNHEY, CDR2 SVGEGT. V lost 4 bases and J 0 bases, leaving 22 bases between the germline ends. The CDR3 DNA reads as TGTGCCAGCAGTTCAAGACTCCTGATTGACTGGAGCTCTGGAAACACCATATATTTT. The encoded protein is CASSSRLLIDWSSGNTIYF.

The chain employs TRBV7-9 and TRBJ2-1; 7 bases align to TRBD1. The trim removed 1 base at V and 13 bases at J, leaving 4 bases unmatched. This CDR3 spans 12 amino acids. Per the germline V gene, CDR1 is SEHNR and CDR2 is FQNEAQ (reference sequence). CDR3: CASSLEKGAQFF. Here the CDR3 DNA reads TGTGCCAGCAGCTTAGAAAAGGGGGCCCAGTTCTTC.

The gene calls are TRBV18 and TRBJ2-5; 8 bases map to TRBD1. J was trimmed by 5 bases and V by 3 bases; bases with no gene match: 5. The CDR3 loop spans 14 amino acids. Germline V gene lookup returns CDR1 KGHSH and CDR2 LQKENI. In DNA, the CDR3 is TGTGCCAGCTCACCGACAGGGGACGTGGAGACCCAGTACTTC. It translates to CASSPTGDVETQYF.

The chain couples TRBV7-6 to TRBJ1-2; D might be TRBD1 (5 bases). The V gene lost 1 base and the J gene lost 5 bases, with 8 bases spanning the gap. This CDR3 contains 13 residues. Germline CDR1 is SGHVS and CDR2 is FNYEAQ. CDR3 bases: TGTGCCAGCAGCTTAGGACAGAGGTATGGCTACACCTTC. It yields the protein CASSLGQRYGYTF.

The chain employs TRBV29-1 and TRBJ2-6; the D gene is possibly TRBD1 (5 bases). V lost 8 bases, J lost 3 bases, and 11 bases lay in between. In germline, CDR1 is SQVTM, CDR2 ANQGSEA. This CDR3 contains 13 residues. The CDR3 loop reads CSFRGGGANVLTF. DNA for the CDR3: TGCAGCTTTAGGGGCGGTGGGGCCAACGTCCTGACTTTC.

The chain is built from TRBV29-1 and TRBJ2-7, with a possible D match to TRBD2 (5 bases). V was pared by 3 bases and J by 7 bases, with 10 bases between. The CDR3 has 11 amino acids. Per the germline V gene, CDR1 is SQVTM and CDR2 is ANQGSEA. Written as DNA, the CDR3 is TGCAGCGTTGAGGACTTTGGGGAGCAGTACTTC. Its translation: CSVEDFGEQYF.

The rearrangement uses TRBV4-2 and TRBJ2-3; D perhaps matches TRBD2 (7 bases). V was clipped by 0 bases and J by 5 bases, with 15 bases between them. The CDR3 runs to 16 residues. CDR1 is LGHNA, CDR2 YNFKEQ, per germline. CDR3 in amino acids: CASSQDSGGRIDTQYF. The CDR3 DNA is TGTGCCAGCAGCCAAGACTCCGGGGGGCGGATAGATACGCAGTATTTT.

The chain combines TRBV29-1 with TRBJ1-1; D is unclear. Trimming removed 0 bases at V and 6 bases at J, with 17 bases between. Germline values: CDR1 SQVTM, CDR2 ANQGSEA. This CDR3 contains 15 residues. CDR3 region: CSVEEGRGINPEAFF. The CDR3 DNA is TGCAGCGTTGAAGAAGGGCGGGGAATAAATCCTGAAGCTTTCTTT.

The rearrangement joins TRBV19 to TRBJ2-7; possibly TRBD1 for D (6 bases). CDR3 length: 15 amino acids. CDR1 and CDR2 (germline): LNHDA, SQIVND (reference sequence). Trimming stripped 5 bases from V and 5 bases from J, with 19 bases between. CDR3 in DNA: TGTGCCAGTAGTCCCCGGACAGCCCTCGACGACGAGCAGTACTTC. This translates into CASSPRTALDDEQYF. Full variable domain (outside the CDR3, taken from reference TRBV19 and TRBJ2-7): DGGITQSPKYLFRKEGQNVTLSCEQNLNHDAMYWYRQDPGQGLRLIYYSQIVNDFQKGDIAEGYSVSREKKESFPLTVTSAQKNPTAFYLCASSPRTALDDEQYFGPGTRLTVT.

CDR3 in DNA: TGTGCCAGCAGCCAAGTACACCCGAACACCGGGGAGCTGTTTTTT. It yields the protein CASSQVHPNTGELFF. This chain connects TRBV3-1 (or the pseudogene TRBV3-2) to TRBJ2-2; D unclear. The CDR3 covers 15 residues. The germline V gene has CDR1 LGHDT and CDR2 YNNKEL (reference sequence). The V gene lost 1 base and the J gene lost 0 bases, with 6 bases spanning the gap.

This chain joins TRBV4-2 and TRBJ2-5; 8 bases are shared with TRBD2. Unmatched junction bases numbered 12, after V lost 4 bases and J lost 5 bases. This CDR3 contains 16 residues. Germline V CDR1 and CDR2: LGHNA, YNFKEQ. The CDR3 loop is CASSPHPSGGLETQYF. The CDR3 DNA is TGTGCCAGCAGCCCGCACCCCAGCGGGGGTTTGGAGACCCAGTACTTC.

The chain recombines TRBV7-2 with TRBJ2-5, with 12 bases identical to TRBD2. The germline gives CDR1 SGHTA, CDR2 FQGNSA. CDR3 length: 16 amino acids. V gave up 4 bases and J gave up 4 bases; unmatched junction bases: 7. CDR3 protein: CASSSRTSGNLETQYF. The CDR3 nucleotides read TGTGCCAGCAGCTCTAGGACTAGCGGGAACCTAGAGACCCAGTACTTC.

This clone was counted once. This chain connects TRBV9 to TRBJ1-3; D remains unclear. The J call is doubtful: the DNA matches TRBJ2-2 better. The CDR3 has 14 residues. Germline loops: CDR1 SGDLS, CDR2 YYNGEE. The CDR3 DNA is TGTGCCAGCAGCGCCGCGAGGTGGCCCGGGGAGCTGTTTTTT. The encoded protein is CASSAARWPGELFF.

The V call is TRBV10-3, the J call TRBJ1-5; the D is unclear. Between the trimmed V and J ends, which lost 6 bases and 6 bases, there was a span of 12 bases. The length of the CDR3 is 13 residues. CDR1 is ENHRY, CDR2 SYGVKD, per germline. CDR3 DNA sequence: TGTGCCATCAGGGACGGGGAAGGTCAGCCCCAGCATTTT. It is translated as CAIRDGEGQPQHF.

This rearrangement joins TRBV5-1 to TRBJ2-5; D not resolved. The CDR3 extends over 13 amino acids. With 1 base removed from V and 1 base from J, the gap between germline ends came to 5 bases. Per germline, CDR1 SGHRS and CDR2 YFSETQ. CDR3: CASSLTVQETQYF. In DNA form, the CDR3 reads TGCGCCAGCAGCTTGACAGTCCAAGAGACCCAGTACTTC.

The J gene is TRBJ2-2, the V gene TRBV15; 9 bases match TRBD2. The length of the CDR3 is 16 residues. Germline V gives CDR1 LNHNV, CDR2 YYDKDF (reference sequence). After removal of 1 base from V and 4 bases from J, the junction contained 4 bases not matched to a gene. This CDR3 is CATSRGGGASTGELFF. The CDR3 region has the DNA TGTGCCACCAGCAGAGGCGGGGGGGCCTCCACCGGGGAGCTGTTTTTT.

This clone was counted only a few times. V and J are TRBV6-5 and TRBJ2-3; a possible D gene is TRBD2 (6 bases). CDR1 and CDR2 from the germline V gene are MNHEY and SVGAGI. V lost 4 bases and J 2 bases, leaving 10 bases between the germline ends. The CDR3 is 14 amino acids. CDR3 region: CASSSRDFTDTQYF. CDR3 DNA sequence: TGTGCCAGCAGTTCCAGGGACTTCACAGATACGCAGTATTTT.

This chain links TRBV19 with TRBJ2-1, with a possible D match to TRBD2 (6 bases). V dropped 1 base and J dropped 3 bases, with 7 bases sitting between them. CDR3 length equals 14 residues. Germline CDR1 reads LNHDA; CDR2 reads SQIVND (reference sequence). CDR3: CASSIGGNYNEQFF. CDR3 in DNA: TGTGCCAGTAGTATAGGCGGGAACTACAATGAGCAGTTCTTC.

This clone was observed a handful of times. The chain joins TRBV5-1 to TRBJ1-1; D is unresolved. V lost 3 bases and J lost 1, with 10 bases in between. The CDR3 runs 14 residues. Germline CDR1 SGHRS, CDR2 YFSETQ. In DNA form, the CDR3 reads TGCGCCAGCAGCTCCCCCCGGGGGAACACTGAAGCTTTCTTT. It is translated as CASSSPRGNTEAFF.